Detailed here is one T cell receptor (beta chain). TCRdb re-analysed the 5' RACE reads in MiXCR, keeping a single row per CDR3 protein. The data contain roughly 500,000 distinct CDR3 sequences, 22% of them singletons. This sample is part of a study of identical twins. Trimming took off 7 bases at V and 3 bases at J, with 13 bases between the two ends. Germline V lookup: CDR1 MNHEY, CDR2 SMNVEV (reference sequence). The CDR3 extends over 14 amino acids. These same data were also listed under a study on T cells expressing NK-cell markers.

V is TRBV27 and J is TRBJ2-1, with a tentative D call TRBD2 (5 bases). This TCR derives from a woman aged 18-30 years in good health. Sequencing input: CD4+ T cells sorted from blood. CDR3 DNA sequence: TGTGCCAGCACTCGCAGAGGGATCTACAATGAGCAGTTCTTC. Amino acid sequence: CASTRRGIYNEQFF.